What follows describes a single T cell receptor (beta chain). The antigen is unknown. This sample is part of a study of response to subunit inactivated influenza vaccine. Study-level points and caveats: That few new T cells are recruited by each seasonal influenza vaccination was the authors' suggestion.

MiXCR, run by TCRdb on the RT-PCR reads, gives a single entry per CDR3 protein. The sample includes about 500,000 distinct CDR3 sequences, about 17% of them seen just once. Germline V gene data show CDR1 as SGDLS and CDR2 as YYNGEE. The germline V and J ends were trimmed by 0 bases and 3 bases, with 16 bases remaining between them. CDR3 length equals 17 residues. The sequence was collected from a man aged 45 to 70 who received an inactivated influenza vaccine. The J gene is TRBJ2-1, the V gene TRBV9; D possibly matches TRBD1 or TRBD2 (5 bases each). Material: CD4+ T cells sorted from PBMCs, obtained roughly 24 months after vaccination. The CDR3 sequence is CASSVAVGGRDYNEQFF. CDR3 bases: TGTGCCAGCAGCGTAGCGGTTGGGGGTCGGGACTACAATGAGCAGTTCTTC.